The source of this TCR beta chain is a study of identical twins (dated by TCRdb to the mid-2010s). Regarding the complete study: The study deep-sequenced TCR alpha and beta repertoires from monozygotic twins, unrelated adults of various ages and cord blood to test whether fetal clonotypes persist. Replicate twin experiments were performed at different times using different library preparation protocols to rule out contamination.

Libraries were constructed by 5' RACE. The reads were generated on an Illumina HiSeq 2000. Template switching added a universal primer binding site, and the final cDNA carried a unique molecular identifier that allowed TCR cDNA molecules to be counted accurately. Specific primers in the conserved constant-segment region were used to synthesize first-strand cDNA for the TCR alpha and beta chains. To control for contamination, each cDNA library was double barcoded with a SMART-Mk sample barcode plus Illumina barcodes. TruSeq adapter sequences and Illumina sample barcodes were added in two successive PCR steps. TCR alpha and beta cDNA libraries were sequenced on the Illumina HiSeq platform with custom primers. Regarding the original processing steps: MiGEC was used to process raw reads and extract unique molecular identifiers, and MiXCR was used to find CDR3 positions. For each individual, recombination models were inferred using an EM algorithm with the repgenHMM and IGoR tools. Shared clonotype analysis was performed with the tcR package in R, normalizing sharing by the product of cloneset sizes. Out-of-frame nonproductive sequences were analyzed to study raw recombination free of thymic and clonal selection effects. The public reads were reanalyzed by TCRdb: fastp trimming at Q25, MiXCR alignment, in-frame beta chains only. Rows matching on CDR3 protein sequence are summarized as one entry with the most common DNA and genes. The V and J calls shown here were made by TCRdb, not taken from the authors' results. This sample comprises hundreds of thousands of distinct CDR3 sequences, 20% to 25% of them detected only once. The ten largest clonotypes hold over 4% of the sample.

Results and caveats for the whole study, not just this receptor: A weaker excess of twin sharing was found in beta out-of-frame sequences because the signal-to-noise ratio was lowered by fewer shared sequences. Because the same donors could not be followed over many years, the conclusions depended on cross-sectional statistical analysis. Invariant T cells such as MAIT and iNKT could partly confound zero-insertion analyses, although diverse VJ usage argued against such confounding for most clonotypes. Compared with coincidental sharing between unrelated individuals, out-of-frame TCR alpha sequences shared between twins showed an excess of sequences with low generation probability. In monozygotic twins, out-of-frame TCR alpha sharing was systematically underestimated by recombination models, although the models agreed with sharing between unrelated individuals. Abundant cord blood beta clonotypes had fewer insertions, young adult naive repertoires showed a similar but weaker trend, and memory repertoires showed no such trend.

V is cut by 5 bases and J by 5 bases, and the space between the germline ends is 16 bases. Sequences SEHNR (CDR1) and FQNEAQ (CDR2) are obtained from the germline V gene (reference sequence). The CDR3 contains 14 residues, cysteine and phenylalanine counted. Of all the DNA, just the CDR3 is kept, 42 bases in frame from base 1. Every donor in the study was a healthy Caucasian. The twin cohort consisted of three pairs of female monozygotic twins, all aged 18 to 29 years. Peripheral blood mononuclear cells were used as the source from which RNA for TCR libraries was isolated. Comment on this clonotype: Which antigen it targets is not known. Per-base quality was not reported, and no clone a single base away is much larger than it.

These data also formed part of another study, on T cells expressing NK-cell markers. The second study reports: TCR beta-chain repertoires were profiled in sorted CD3+CD56+NKG2C+, CD3+CD56+NKG2C- and CD3+CD56-NKG2C+ T-cell subsets from fewer than 10 donors. Among the eight sequenced donors, seven were HCMV-seropositive and one was HCMV-seronegative. To restrict sorting to alphabetaTCR-expressing T cells, an anti-gammadeltaTCR antibody was added in several experiments. In roughly 6 donors, the dominant CD3+CD56+NKG2C+ clonotypes were among the top 10 CD8+ clonotypes and accounted for about 1.0-7.5% of CD8+ T cells. Those dominant clonotypes were again the most abundant among CD3+CD56-NKG2C+ cells in several donors, at 28.3-60.1%. It remained unclear whether the expanded NKG2C-expressing T cell clones were specific for HCMV antigens. All eight donors whose samples were sequenced were randomly selected healthy volunteers, three of them men and five women. To determine HCMV serostatus, a commercial ELISA kit was used to detect HCMV-specific IgG in serum. For several donors, bulk peripheral blood T-cell repertoires were also sequenced from unsorted PBMC. MIGEC handled demultiplexing of the reads and grouping by UMI, while MiTCR was used to assemble and quantify clonotypes. Only TCR cDNA sequences supported by at least two reads were kept to exclude erroneous sequences. Downstream repertoire analysis used the tcR package, and clonotypes were matched across fractions by CDR3 nucleotide sequence plus V segment. Antigen specificity was annotated against VDJdb with VDJmatch, allowing one amino acid substitution in CDR3.

Source material: PBMCs. This sequence uses TRBV7-9 and TRBJ2-7; the D segment could be TRBD1, given 8 matching bases. The sequence was collected from a woman aged 18 to 35 in good health. The encoded CDR3 is CASSASGTGNEQYF. In nucleotide form, the sequence is TGTGCCAGCAGCGCAAGCGGGACAGGTAACGAGCAGTACTTC.